A selection of T cell receptor beta chains follows, all from one sample in a study of shared clonotypes between healthy human individuals. Clones were read by immunoSEQ multiplex PCR, and TCRdb kept only the in-frame ones, dropping some. The sample has about 2.3 million clones; more than 80% are singletons. Sequencing was done on a sample of naive CD4+ T cells from PBMCs. These receptors all stem from a young man in good health. Some clones in this sample may be carry-over from other donors' samples. CDR3s include the opening cysteine and the closing phenylalanine or tryptophan. The order of the fields is D gene, clone size, V gene, CDR3 length, J gene, CDR3 DNA, CDR3 protein. A D gene is named only where the DNA matches it firmly. Not all rows give a size; the values are once, few, many and, for expanded clones, a class.

NA	NA	TRBV28	16	TRBJ2-1	TGTGCCAGCAGTCCCCCGGGGGTGATCAGCCACAATGAGCAGTTCTTC	CASSPPGVISHNEQFF
NA	NA	TRBV11-2	16	TRBJ1-4	TGTGCCAGCAGCTTAGGTTCATATAGGGGATATGAAAAACTGTTTTTT	CASSLGSYRGYEKLFF
TRBD2	once	TRBV18	16	TRBJ2-5	TGTGCCAGCTCACCAACTAGCGGGAGGGCCGGTGAGACCCAGTACTTC	CASSPTSGRAGETQYF
TRBD1	NA	TRBV5-4	15	TRBJ1-4	TGTGCCAGCAGCGAGAGACAGGGGGCTAATGAAAAACTGTTTTTT	CASSERQGANEKLFF
NA	NA	TRBV6-6	16	TRBJ2-1	TGTGCCAGCAGGCCGTCGAGAGCGGGCCCCGGGGATGAGCAGTTCTTC	CASRPSRAGPGDEQFF
NA	NA	TRBV5-1	15	TRBJ2-6	TGCGCCAGCAGCCGCACTCTCTCTGGGGCCAACGTCCTGACTTTC	CASSRTLSGANVLTF
TRBD1	once	TRBV5-1	15	TRBJ2-1	TGCGCCAGCAGCTTCAGGGACAGCTCCTACAATGAGCAGTTCTTC	CASSFRDSSYNEQFF
NA	NA	TRBV7-8	15	TRBJ2-7	TGTGCCAGCAGCTTAGGTGGTAGCGACGCCTACGAGCAGTACTTC	CASSLGGSDAYEQYF
NA	NA	TRBV28	13	TRBJ2-7	TGTGCAGCAGGGGGCGGGAGTTTGTACGAGCAGTACTTC	CAAGGGSLYEQYF
TRBD1	NA	TRBV19	12	TRBJ2-7	TGTGCCAGCAAGGACAGGGACTACGAGCAGTACTTC	CASKDRDYEQYF